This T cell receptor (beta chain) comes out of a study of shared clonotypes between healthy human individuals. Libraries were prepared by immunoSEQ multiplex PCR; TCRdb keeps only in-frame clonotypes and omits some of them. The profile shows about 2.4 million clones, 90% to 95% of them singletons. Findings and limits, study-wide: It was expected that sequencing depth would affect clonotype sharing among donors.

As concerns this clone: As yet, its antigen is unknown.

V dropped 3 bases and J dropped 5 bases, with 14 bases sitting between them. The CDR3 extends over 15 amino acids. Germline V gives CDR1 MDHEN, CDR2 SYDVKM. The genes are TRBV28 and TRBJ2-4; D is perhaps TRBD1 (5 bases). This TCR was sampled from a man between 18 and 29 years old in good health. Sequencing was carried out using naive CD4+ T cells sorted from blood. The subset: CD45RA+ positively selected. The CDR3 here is CASSFASGIQNIQYF. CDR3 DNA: TGTGCCAGCAGTTTCGCGTCAGGGATCCAAAACATTCAGTACTTC.